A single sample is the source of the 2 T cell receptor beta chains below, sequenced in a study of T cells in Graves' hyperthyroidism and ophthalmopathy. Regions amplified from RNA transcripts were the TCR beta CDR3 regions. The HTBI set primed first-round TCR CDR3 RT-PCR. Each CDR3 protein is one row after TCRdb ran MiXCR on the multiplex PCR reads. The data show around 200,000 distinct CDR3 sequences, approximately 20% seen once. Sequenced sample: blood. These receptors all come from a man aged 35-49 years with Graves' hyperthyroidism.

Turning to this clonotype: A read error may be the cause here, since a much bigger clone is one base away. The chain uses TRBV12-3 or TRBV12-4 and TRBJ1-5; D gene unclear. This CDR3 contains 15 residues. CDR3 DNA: TGTGCCAGCGGTTTAAGGGAGATAACAAATCAGCCCCAGCATTTT. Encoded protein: CASGLREITNQPQHF.

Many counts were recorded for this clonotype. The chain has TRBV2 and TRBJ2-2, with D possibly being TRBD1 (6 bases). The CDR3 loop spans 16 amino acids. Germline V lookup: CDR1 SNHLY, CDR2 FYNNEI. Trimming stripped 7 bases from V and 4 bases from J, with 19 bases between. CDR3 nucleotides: TGTGCCAGCACCGAGGAGGCAGGGGCTATCACCGGGGAGCTGTTTTTT. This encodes CASTEEAGAITGELFF.